This T cell receptor beta chain comes out of a study of T cells after yellow fever vaccination. Study outcomes and limitations: Weaker overall was a secondary response that nonetheless peaked faster, on day 5 versus 15.

TCRdb redid the calling of the 5' RACE reads with MiXCR, one entry per CDR3 protein. The data contain 300,000 to 400,000 distinct CDR3 sequences, 8% to 9.5% of them singletons. The ends were cut back, 2 bases at V and 0 bases at J, with 11 bases in the middle. The CDR3 runs to 14 residues. Germline-derived CDR1 and CDR2 are DFQATT and SNEGSKA (reference sequence). This clonotype has a handful of counts. What it binds is unknown. The specimen was PBMCs, collected roughly 46 days after the first yellow fever vaccination. The source of this sequence is a man between 18 and 29 years old who received the YFV17D yellow fever vaccine. The chain has TRBV20-1 and TRBJ2-7, with D possibly TRBD2 on 6 matching bases. The CDR3 spells CSARYGGASYEQYF. The DNA of the CDR3 is TGCAGTGCTAGATATGGCGGGGCCTCCTACGAGCAGTACTTC.